The 30 T cell receptor beta chains below come from one sample, sequenced in a study of CD8+ T cells in alopecia areata. Following RNA extraction, reverse transcription yielded cDNA that acted as the sequencing template. Sequenced by immunoSEQ multiplex PCR; TCRdb stores in-frame clones only, minus some. The sample consists of about 64,000 clones, about half of them appearing once. Treatment noted: oral pan-JAK inhibitor, 5-10 mg twice daily. The sample here was CD8+ T cells sorted from blood, taken around week 36, from a patient treated with tofacitinib. These receptors were obtained from a human donor with alopecia areata.

V is TRBV4-1 and J is TRBJ2-3, with 7 bases fitting TRBD1. Germline values: CDR1 MGHRA, CDR2 YSYEKL. V was clipped by 5 bases and J by 0 bases; unmatched bases: 23. CDR3 length: 21 amino acids. Written as DNA, the CDR3 is TGCGCCAGCAGCGACCGCACGGGGCCATTAACACGGGACAGTAGCACAGATACGCAGTATTTT. Amino acids: CASSDRTGPLTRDSSTDTQYF.

This clone was seen just once. The chain recombines TRBV27 with TRBJ1-5; TRBD1 might be the D (6 bases). The CDR3 length is 15 residues. CDR1 and CDR2 from the germline V gene are MNHEY and SMNVEV (reference sequence). With 0 bases removed from V and 7 bases from J, the gap between germline ends came to 13 bases. CDR3: CASSLSVQGGQPQHF. DNA of the CDR3: TGTGCCAGCAGTTTATCTGTACAGGGAGGCCAGCCCCAGCATTTT.

V usage is TRBV29-1 and J usage is TRBJ2-1; TRBD2 agrees at 7 bases. This CDR3 is 11 amino acids long. CDR1 and CDR2 from the germline V gene are SQVTM and ANQGSEA. V dropped 6 bases and J dropped 15; count of bases not matched to a gene: 11. The CDR3 coding sequence is TGCAGCGTACGCCTCGGGACTACTTTGTTCTTC. Residues: CSVRLGTTLFF.

Only one count was recorded for this clone. This rearrangement joins TRBV7-9 to TRBJ1-1; no reliable D call. Germline assignment: CDR1 SEHNR and CDR2 FQNEAQ (reference sequence). The CDR3 sequence is 15 residues long. The V and J ends lost 5 bases and 0 bases respectively, with 13 bases between them. The CDR3 protein is CASSPRHTMNTEAFF. Here the CDR3 DNA reads TGTGCCAGCAGCCCGCGACACACCATGAACACTGAAGCTTTCTTT.

The chain has TRBV29-1 and TRBJ2-7, with D possibly being TRBD1 (7 bases). The CDR3 loop spans 13 amino acids. The germline CDR1 and CDR2 sequences are SQVTM and ANQGSEA. The V end was cut by 3 bases, the J end by 4 bases, with 13 bases between. CDR3 coding DNA: TGCAGCGTTGAGGGGGGACAGCAATACGAGCAGTACTTC. This sequence encodes CSVEGGQQYEQYF.

The rearrangement joins TRBV7-2 to TRBJ2-3; a weak D match, TRBD2 (6 bases). V was clipped by 0 bases and J by 2 bases, with 15 bases between them. Germline lookup yields CDR1 SGHTA and CDR2 FQGNSA. The CDR3 totals 17 residues. Here the CDR3 DNA reads TGTGCCAGCAGCTTAGCGCTCTTTGGGCGGGACACAGATACGCAGTATTTT. Translation gives CASSLALFGRDTDTQYF. The whole variable domain, filled in from reference TRBV7-2 and TRBJ2-3, reads GAGVSQSPSNKVTEKGKDVELRCDPISGHTALYWYRQSLGQGLEFLIYFQGNSAPDKSGLPSDRFSAERTGGSVSTLTIQRTQQEDSAVYLCASSLALFGRDTDTQYFGPGTRLTVL.

The CDR3, as DNA: TGTGCCAGCAGCCAGGGGGCCAGGGCTAACTATGGCTACACCTTC. Its translation is CASSQGARANYGYTF. The chain recombines TRBV14 with TRBJ1-2, with TRBD1 as a possible D gene (6 bases). Germline CDR1 is SGHDN and CDR2 is FVKESK. CDR3 size: 15 residues. The ends were cut back, 3 bases at V and 0 bases at J, with 11 bases in the middle.

Of note for this clone: A far bigger clonotype differs at one base, so this is likely a read error. The same CDR3 can be traced to other DNA sequences in this sample. This chain connects TRBV7-6 to TRBJ1-1; D is perhaps TRBD1 (5 bases). The CDR3 spans 12 residues. V was trimmed by 3 bases and J by 4 bases, leaving 6 bases between them. In germline, CDR1 is SGHVS, CDR2 FNYEAQ. In DNA, the CDR3 is TGTGCCAGCAGCTTCGGGACCACTGAAGCTTTCTTT. Translation: CASSFGTTEAFF.

This clone was found a few times. The chain employs TRBV27 and TRBJ1-2, with 7 bases aligning to TRBD1. The CDR3 consists of 14 residues. Germline V gene lookup returns CDR1 MNHEY and CDR2 SMNVEV (reference sequence). With V trimmed by 5 bases and J by 7 bases, 10 bases remained unmatched. In nucleotides, the CDR3 is TGTGCCAGCAGTCCAGAGACAGGGCTGACTGGCTACACCTTC. Translation: CASSPETGLTGYTF.

V is TRBV7-9 and J is TRBJ1-2; perhaps TRBD1 as D (6 bases). The CDR3 consists of 16 residues. With 5 bases removed from V and 6 bases from J, the gap between germline ends came to 22 bases. Germline-derived CDR1 and CDR2 are SEHNR and FQNEAQ (reference sequence). The CDR3 nucleotides are TGTGCCAGCAGCCAAGATAAAACAGGGCTTTTGGATGGCTACACCTTC. Residues: CASSQDKTGLLDGYTF.

This clone was seen a few times. This chain joins TRBV15 and TRBJ1-1; D gene uncertain. CDR1 LNHNV and CDR2 YYDKDF come from the germline V gene (reference sequence). The CDR3 runs to 14 residues. The V gene lost 0 bases and the J gene lost 7 bases, with 12 bases spanning the gap. The CDR3 here is CATSRDEIANEAFF. CDR3 nucleotides: TGTGCCACCAGCAGAGATGAGATTGCTAATGAAGCTTTCTTT.

The V gene is TRBV14, the J gene TRBJ2-1; D might be TRBD1 (6 bases). Germline V CDR1 and CDR2: SGHDN, FVKESK. The CDR3 runs 16 residues. The V end lost 0 bases, the J end lost 2 bases, and 11 bases lay between the germline ends. The CDR3 bases are TGTGCCAGCAGCCAAGACAGGGGCCGCCCCTACAATGAGCAGTTCTTC. The encoded protein is CASSQDRGRPYNEQFF.

The chain employs TRBV28 and TRBJ2-5, with 7 bases fitting TRBD1. The CDR3 spans 13 residues. V shed 4 bases and J 1 base; nucleotides not matched to a gene: 0. Germline assignment: CDR1 MDHEN and CDR2 SYDVKM. This CDR3 reads CASSWDSQETQYF. The CDR3 DNA follows: TGTGCCAGCAGTTGGGACAGCCAAGAGACCCAGTACTTC.

V usage is TRBV10-2 and J usage is TRBJ1-5; 10 bases are shared with TRBD1. Unmatched junction bases numbered 7, after V lost 5 bases and J lost 6 bases. From germline, CDR1 is WSHSY and CDR2 SAAADI. This CDR3 contains 15 residues. The chain's CDR3 is CASSSGTGAPQPQHF. The CDR3 nucleotides read TGCGCCAGCAGTTCGGGGACAGGGGCACCTCAGCCCCAGCATTTT.

This chain uses TRBV4-2 with TRBJ2-1; D is unclear. CDR3 length: 15 residues. Germline V gene sequence: CDR1 LGHNA, CDR2 YNFKEQ. V was clipped by 1 base and J by 6 bases, with 13 bases between them. The CDR3, as DNA: TGTGCCAGCAGCCAAGGGAGCCCGAGCTCCAATGAGCAGTTCTTC. Translated: CASSQGSPSSNEQFF.

This chain links TRBV6-5 with TRBJ2-2; no definite D call. The CDR3 is made up of 14 amino acids. From germline, CDR1 is MNHEY and CDR2 SVGAGI. The V end was cut by 2 bases, the J end by 1 base, with 5 bases between. In DNA form, the CDR3 reads TGTGCCAGCAGTTACGGTGGGAACACCGGGGAGCTGTTTTTT. The encoded protein is CASSYGGNTGELFF.

This clone was seen more than once but under ten times. The gene calls are TRBV10-3 and TRBJ1-1; 9 positions match TRBD1. This CDR3 contains 15 residues. V dropped 8 bases and J dropped 2; count of bases not matched to a gene: 9. Germline CDR1 ENHRY, CDR2 SYGVKD. The CDR3 DNA reads as TGTGCCATCTCGGGACAGGGTCTACAAAACACTGAAGCTTTCTTT. Amino acid sequence: CAISGQGLQNTEAFF.

There are a few counts of this clone. The chain joins TRBV14 to TRBJ2-1; 8 bases match TRBD2. The junction had 8 bases not matched to a gene; V was cut back by 2 bases and J by 5 bases. This CDR3 region has 16 residues. From germline, CDR1 is SGHDN and CDR2 FVKESK. CDR3 region: CASSQTVAGPHNEQFF. As DNA, the CDR3 is TGTGCCAGCAGCCAAACCGTAGCGGGACCCCACAATGAGCAGTTCTTC.

The CDR3 bases are TGTGCCAGCAGCCAAGAGAATCGGGCCGTCTACGAGCAGTACTTC. Its protein is CASSQENRAVYEQYF. This rearrangement joins TRBV4-2 to TRBJ2-7; D unresolved. Trimming removed 0 bases at V and 3 bases at J, with 12 bases between. CDR1 is LGHNA and CDR2 is YNFKEQ in the germline V gene. The CDR3 totals 15 residues.

CDR3 nucleotides: TGTGCCAGCAGTTACAACTACCAAGAGACCCAGTACTTC. Residues: CASSYNYQETQYF. V and J are TRBV6-6 and TRBJ2-5, with D unresolved. Germline V gives CDR1 MNHNY, CDR2 SVGAGI (reference sequence). The CDR3 extends over 13 amino acids. V lost 2 bases to trimming and J lost 0 bases, with 4 bases between them.

The chain links TRBV5-6 to TRBJ1-2; 8 nucleotides align to TRBD1. Germline values: CDR1 SGHDT, CDR2 YYEEEE. This CDR3 has 14 residues. V lost 3 bases, J lost 7 bases, and 8 bases stayed unmatched. This chain's CDR3 is CASSSDRGSGGYTF. The CDR3 DNA follows: TGTGCCAGCAGCTCCGACAGGGGTAGTGGTGGCTACACCTTC. Full variable domain (rest looked up from reference TRBV5-6 and TRBJ1-2): DAGVTQSPTHLIKTRGQQVTLRCSPKSGHDTVSWYQQALGQGPQFIFQYYEEEERQRGNFPDRFSGHQFPNYSSELNVNALLLGDSALYLCASSSDRGSGGYTFGSGTRLTVV.

This chain uses TRBV7-2 with TRBJ2-2; maybe TRBD1 (5 bases). V shed 11 bases and J shed 0 bases, with 13 bases lying between them. The CDR3 sequence is 14 residues long. Germline V gene lookup returns CDR1 SGHTA and CDR2 FQGNSA. The CDR3 is CAQPDIANTGELFF. The CDR3, as DNA: TGTGCCCAACCGGACATCGCGAACACCGGGGAGCTGTTTTTT.

This clone was seen a single time. This rearrangement joins TRBV30 to TRBJ2-3, with 7 bases aligning to TRBD2. This CDR3 is 14 amino acids long. CDR1 and CDR2 (germline): GTSNPN, SVGIG (reference sequence). After removal of 3 bases from V and 10 bases from J, the junction contained 13 bases not matched to a gene. This chain's CDR3 is CAWRPLGGGSAQYF. The CDR3 nucleotides are TGTGCCTGGAGACCATTGGGCGGGGGATCTGCGCAGTATTTT. The whole variable domain, filled in from reference TRBV30 and TRBJ2-3, reads SQTIHQWPATLVQPVGSPLSLECTVEGTSNPNLYWYRQAAGRGLQLLFYSVGIGQISSEVPQNLSASRPQDRQFILSSKKLLLSDSGFYLCAWRPLGGGSAQYFGPGTRLTVL.

The sample holds a few counts of this clone. The sample has other DNA sequences that encode this CDR3 too. This chain uses TRBV29-1 with TRBJ1-1, with D hard to call. Trimming stripped 4 bases from V and 2 bases from J, with 2 bases between. This CDR3 contains 10 residues. Germline CDR1 and CDR2: SQVTM and ANQGSEA. The CDR3 sequence: CSVVNTEAFF. For the CDR3, the DNA is TGCAGCGTTGTCAACACTGAAGCTTTCTTT.

A few counts support this clone. CDR3 nucleotides: TGCGCCAGCAGTGAGCGGGAAGCCCCCACTAACTATGGCTACACCTTC. Translated: CASSEREAPTNYGYTF. V and J are TRBV10-2 and TRBJ1-2; D is unresolved. The germline V and J ends were trimmed by 2 bases and 0 bases, with 13 bases remaining between them. Germline CDR1 WSHSY, CDR2 SAAADI. The CDR3 contains 16 residues.

The CDR3 spells CSVMQGSSYEQYF. In nucleotides, the CDR3 is TGCAGCGTTATGCAGGGAAGCTCCTACGAGCAGTACTTC. This chain uses TRBV29-1 with TRBJ2-7; a weak D match, TRBD1 (5 bases). V shed 5 bases and J shed 0 bases, with 11 bases lying between them. CDR3 length equals 13 residues. Germline V gives CDR1 SQVTM, CDR2 ANQGSEA.

About this clone itself: The sample contains more than one DNA sequence encoding this CDR3. The chain joins TRBV29-1 to TRBJ1-1; D is undetermined. CDR1 SQVTM and CDR2 ANQGSEA come from the germline V gene. The CDR3 covers 11 residues. Trimming took 1 base from V and 4 from J, leaving 4 bases between them. The CDR3 spells CSVEGGTEAFF. CDR3 DNA: TGCAGCGTTGAAGGGGGCACTGAAGCTTTCTTT.

V is TRBV27 and J is TRBJ1-5; TRBD1 aligns across 7 bases. Trimming removed 5 bases from V and 8 bases from J; junction bases left unmatched: 9. The germline gives CDR1 MNHEY, CDR2 SMNVEV (reference sequence). The CDR3 runs to 14 residues. Here the CDR3 DNA reads TGTGCCAGCAGTCCTCCAGGGGGGTTTGAGCCCCAGCATTTT. Translation: CASSPPGGFEPQHF.

This clone was recorded once. The chain joins TRBV7-2 to TRBJ2-2; 9 bases fit TRBD1. J was trimmed by 6 bases and V by 6 bases; bases with no gene match: 8. CDR3 size: 15 residues. Germline CDR1 reads SGHTA; CDR2 reads FQGNSA. CDR3 DNA sequence: TGTGCCAGCAGGTTACAGGGGGCGGGTGCCGGGGAGCTGTTTTTT. This gives the protein CASRLQGAGAGELFF. Combining the CDR3 with reference TRBV7-2 and TRBJ2-2 gives the whole variable domain GAGVSQSPSNKVTEKGKDVELRCDPISGHTALYWYRQSLGQGLEFLIYFQGNSAPDKSGLPSDRFSAERTGGSVSTLTIQRTQQEDSAVYLCASRLQGAGAGELFFGEGSRLTVL.

This clone was observed once. The chain joins TRBV9 to TRBJ2-7, with D perhaps matching TRBD2 (6 bases). Trimming stripped 2 bases from V and 2 bases from J, with 11 bases between. CDR1 and CDR2 (germline): SGDLS, YYNGEE. The CDR3 is made up of 14 amino acids. CDR3 sequence (DNA): TGTGCCAGCAGCGTGGGGGGTCCCGCCTACGAGCAGTACTTC. This codes for CASSVGGPAYEQYF.